One and the same sample provided the 11 T cell receptor beta chains below, sequenced in a study of T cell clonality in common variable immunodeficiency. The protocol was immunoSEQ multiplex PCR, while the TCRdb copy is restricted to in-frame clones and leaves out a portion. In total the sample includes 30,000 or so clones, none of them seen once. Sequenced: peripheral blood mononuclear cells. The source is a person aged 18 to 69 in good health.

This clone has ten or more counts. Read sequence stops 3 residues before the CDR3 end, and the germline J gene provides the missing end. The chain links TRBV19 to TRBJ2-1; the match to TRBD2 covers 7 bases. With V trimmed by 9 bases and J by 5 bases, 10 bases remained unmatched. Germline V gene lookup returns CDR1 LNHDA and CDR2 SQIVND (reference sequence). The CDR3 is 14 residues long. The chain's CDR3 is CASRYQRGNNEQFF. The sequenced part of the CDR3 DNA is TGTGCCAGCCGATACCAGCGGGGTAACAATGAG. Based on the CDR3 plus reference TRBV19 and TRBJ2-1, the full variable domain is DGGITQSPKYLFRKEGQNVTLSCEQNLNHDAMYWYRQDPGQGLRLIYYSQIVNDFQKGDIAEGYSVSREKKESFPLTVTSAQKNPTAFYLCASRYQRGNNEQFFGPGTRLTVL.

This clone came up many times. The read terminates 3 residues ahead of where the CDR3 ends, so the germline J gene completes it. The chain links TRBV20-1 to TRBJ1-4; the D gene is possibly TRBD1 (5 bases). The CDR3 spans 13 residues. Germline V lookup: CDR1 DFQATT, CDR2 SNEGSKA (reference sequence). The V gene lost 3 bases and the J gene lost 8 bases, with 13 bases spanning the gap. CDR3 loop: CSASDGKGEKLFF. CDR3 DNA (partial): TGCAGTGCTAGCGATGGAAAGGGGGAAAAA.

A few counts support this clone. Coverage ceases 3 residues before the CDR3 finishes, and the germline J gene fills in the end. The rearrangement joins TRBV2 to TRBJ2-2, with TRBD2 as a possible D gene (6 bases). Germline V CDR1 and CDR2: SNHLY, FYNNEI. The CDR3 extends over 16 amino acids. The sequenced part of the CDR3 DNA is TGTGCCAGCAGTCTGGGGGGTTACGCAACTAATGAAAAG. Protein: CASSLGGYATNEK. The full CDR3 protein reads CASSLGGYATNEKLFF.

This clone showed up many times. The CDR3 goes on 3 residues after the read ends, and that part is filled in from the germline J gene. The rearrangement links TRBV4-1 to TRBJ1-2; the D is unclear. The CDR3 consists of 14 residues. V was cut by 8 bases and J by 2 bases, with 15 bases left in between. From germline, CDR1 is MGHRA and CDR2 YSYEKL. CDR3 amino acids: CASRGVPGNYGYTF. The part of the CDR3 DNA that was read is TGCGCCAGCCGCGGGGTTCCGGGGAACTATGGC.

This clone has at least ten counts. The CDR3 extends 3 residues past the end of the read, so its final part is completed from the germline J gene. V and J are TRBV7-8 and TRBJ2-3; 9 nucleotides agree with TRBD2. This CDR3 comprises 16 residues. CDR1 and CDR2 from the germline V gene are SGHVS and FQNEAQ. V shed 2 bases and J 2 bases; nucleotides not matched to a gene: 5. CDR3 DNA, as far as it was read: TGTGCCAGCAGCTTAAGTCCTAGCGGGGACACAGATACG. Amino acid sequence: CASSLSPSGDTDT. The entire CDR3 is CASSLSPSGDTDTQYF.

This clone is medium-sized. Read sequence stops 3 residues before the CDR3 end, and the germline J gene provides the missing end. The gene calls are TRBV6-1 and TRBJ1-1; 7 bases match TRBD1. Looked up from germline, CDR1 is MNHNS and CDR2 is SASEGT. After removal of 1 base from V and 4 bases from J, the junction contained 9 bases not matched to a gene. The CDR3 covers 16 residues. CDR3 DNA, as far as it was read: TGTGCCAGCAGTGAAGGCGGAGACAGGGCGAGCACTGAA. It specifies CASSEGGDRASTE. The CDR3 in its entirety is CASSEGGDRASTEAFF.

This clone was counted ten times or more. The CDR3 end lies 3 residues beyond the end of the read and is filled in from the germline J gene. V gene TRBV20-1 combines with J gene TRBJ2-3; 7 bases fit TRBD2. After removal of 3 bases from V and 1 base from J, the junction contained 10 bases not matched to a gene. The CDR3 has 16 amino acids. The germline CDR1 and CDR2 sequences are DFQATT and SNEGSKA (reference sequence). This CDR3 reads CSASPAVAGGTDTQYF. Incomplete CDR3 DNA: TGCAGTGCTAGCCCCGCCGTAGCGGGTGGCACAGATACG.

This clone has ten or more counts. The missing CDR3 end, 3 residues past where the read stops, is filled in from the germline J gene. The chain links TRBV28 to TRBJ2-5, with 7 bases lining up with TRBD1. Germline V gives CDR1 MDHEN, CDR2 SYDVKM. This CDR3 comprises 14 residues. The J segment lost 2 bases and the V segment lost 8 bases, leaving 8 bases of the junction unmatched. This chain's CDR3 is CASWGTGAQETQYF. The sequenced CDR3 bases are TGTGCCAGCTGGGGCACAGGGGCGCAAGAGACC.

This clone was counted many times. Sequencing ends 3 residues short of the CDR3 end; the germline J gene provides the rest. This chain uses TRBV10-3 with TRBJ2-7, with 8 nucleotides matching TRBD2. J was trimmed by 6 bases and V by 5 bases; bases with no gene match: 9. CDR1 ENHRY and CDR2 SYGVKD come from the germline V gene. The CDR3 is made up of 14 amino acids. Incomplete CDR3 DNA: TGTGCCATCAGTCGGCAAGCGGGGGATAGCGAG. Its translation is CAISRQAGDSE. The entire CDR3 is CAISRQAGDSEQYF.

This clone showed up just a few times. Coverage ceases 3 residues before the CDR3 finishes, and the germline J gene fills in the end. J is TRBJ1-2 and V is TRBV7-9; TRBD1 might be the D (6 bases). Germline V lookup: CDR1 SEHNR, CDR2 FQNEAQ (reference sequence). The CDR3 extends over 14 amino acids. The CDR3 loop is CASRGQTRPDTYTF. Incomplete CDR3 DNA: TGTGCCAGCAGAGGACAGACAAGACCAGATACC.

This clone came up many times. The read is 3 residues too short to cover the CDR3 end, so that end is filled in from the germline J gene. The rearrangement links TRBV20-1 to TRBJ1-5; maybe TRBD1 (6 bases). This CDR3 has 15 amino acids. CDR1 is DFQATT, CDR2 SNEGSKA, per germline (reference sequence). With 1 base removed from V and 6 bases from J, the gap between germline ends came to 16 bases. The CDR3 sequence: CSARARGGAGQPQHF. The CDR3 DNA, read in part, is TGCAGTGCTAGAGCTAGGGGGGGCGCCGGTCAGCCC.